This T cell receptor beta chain was identified during a study of blood T cell repertoires in COVID-19. Per the authors' pipeline: Nucleated cell counts were estimated from reference gene primer amplification. Profiled with immunoSEQ multiplex PCR; TCRdb holds only in-frame clones, not every one. V and J calls and clone size are copied from that table; D and trimming were computed from the DNA. This table has 200,000 or so clones, roughly 89% appearing once. Enrolled through a virtual design, the participants were between roughly 18 and 90 years of age and came from 24 US areas. Germline V gene sequence: CDR1 SGHRS, CDR2 YFSETQ. This CDR3 region has 11 residues. V lost 3 bases to trimming and J lost 6 bases, with 6 bases between them.

The receptor's source is a middle-aged woman with acute COVID-19. The genes are TRBV5-1 and TRBJ1-1, with D possibly being TRBD1 (6 bases). Sequenced: PBMCs or T cells enriched from blood (not recorded which). The CDR3 DNA reads as TGCGCCAGCAGCTGGGGGCCTGAAGCTTTCTTT. Translating it yields CASSWGPEAFF.